The sequence of this T cell receptor (beta chain) was determined in a study of T cell changes during pregnancy in multiple sclerosis. Sequenced by immunoSEQ multiplex PCR; TCRdb stores in-frame clones only, minus some. The data contain approximately 85,000 clones, just over 90% of them singletons. This CDR3 is 14 amino acids long. With V trimmed by 5 bases and J by 5 bases, 6 bases remained unmatched. Germline V gene lookup returns CDR1 PRHDT and CDR2 FYEKMQ (reference sequence). V and J are TRBV13 and TRBJ1-1; 9 bases are a match to TRBD1. This material consisted of peripheral blood, taken in the first trimester of pregnancy. The sequence derives from a female donor with multiple sclerosis, enrolled in a pregnancy study. CDR3 residues: CASSSGQGYTEAFF. The CDR3 DNA sequence: TGTGCCAGCAGCAGTGGACAGGGGTATACTGAAGCTTTCTTT.